The clone carrying this T cell receptor (beta chain) appeared a few times. TCRdb fed the 5' RACE reads into MiXCR, producing one record per CDR3 protein. The table shows tens of thousands of distinct CDR3 sequences, with roughly 7.3% occurring only once. The CDR3 is 12 residues long. V was cut by 4 bases and J by 1 base, with 4 bases left in between. This sample was taken from a study of T cells after yellow fever vaccination. At the level of the study: It was SMART-Seq v4 Ultra Low Input that prepared the fractions with low cell numbers.

The chain recombines TRBV12-3 or TRBV12-4 with TRBJ1-2, with unresolved D. The sample here was CD8+ T cells sorted from PBMCs, taken around 15 days after the first yellow fever vaccination. The source is a man aged 18 to 30 who received the YFV17D yellow fever vaccine. The CDR3 DNA reads as TGTGCCAGCAGTTCAAGTAACTATGGCTACACCTTC. Residues: CASSSSNYGYTF.